This entry is about one TCR beta chain. The junction departs from the called germline gene at one end, perhaps through a read error. The PCR employed 60 Vbeta primers together with 13 Jbeta primers. Libraries were prepared by immunoSEQ multiplex PCR; TCRdb keeps only in-frame clonotypes and omits some of them. The sample's table shows some 120,000 clones. There are 16 residues in the CDR3. From germline, CDR1 is LNHNV and CDR2 YYDKDF (reference sequence). The sample is drawn from a study of cytomegalovirus exposure and HLA in healthy donors. The chain joins TRBV15 to TRBJ2-7; D remains ambiguous. The sequence was collected from a man aged 35-49 years in good health and CMV-seropositive. Sequencing was carried out using PBMCs. CDR3 loop: CATSRAGYTNSCEQYF. CDR3 in DNA: TGTGCCACCAGCAGAGCAGGTTACACCAACTCCTGCGAGCAGTACTTC.